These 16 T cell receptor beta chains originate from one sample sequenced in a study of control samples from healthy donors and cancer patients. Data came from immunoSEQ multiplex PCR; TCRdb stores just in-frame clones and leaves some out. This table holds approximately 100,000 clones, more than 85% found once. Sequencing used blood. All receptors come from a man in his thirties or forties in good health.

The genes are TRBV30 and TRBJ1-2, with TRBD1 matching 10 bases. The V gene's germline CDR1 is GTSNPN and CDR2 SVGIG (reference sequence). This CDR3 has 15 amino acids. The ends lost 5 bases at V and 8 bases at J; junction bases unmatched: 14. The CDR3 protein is CAWSGTGDPTHGYTF. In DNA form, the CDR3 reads TGTGCCTGGTCCGGGACAGGGGATCCCACTCACGGCTACACCTTC.

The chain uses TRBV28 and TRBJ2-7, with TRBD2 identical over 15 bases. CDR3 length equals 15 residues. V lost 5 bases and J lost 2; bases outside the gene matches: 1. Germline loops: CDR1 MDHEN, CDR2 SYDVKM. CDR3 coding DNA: TGTGCCAGCAGTGGACTAGCGGGAGGGACCTACGAGCAGTACTTC. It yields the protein CASSGLAGGTYEQYF.

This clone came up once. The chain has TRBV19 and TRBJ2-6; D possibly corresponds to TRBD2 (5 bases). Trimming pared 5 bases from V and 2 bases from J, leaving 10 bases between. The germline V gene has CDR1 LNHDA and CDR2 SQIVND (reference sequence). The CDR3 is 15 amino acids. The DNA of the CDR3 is TGTGCCAGTAGTCGGCTAGCTACTGGGGCCAACGTCCTGACTTTC. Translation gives CASSRLATGANVLTF. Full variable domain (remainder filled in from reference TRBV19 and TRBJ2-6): DGGITQSPKYLFRKEGQNVTLSCEQNLNHDAMYWYRQDPGQGLRLIYYSQIVNDFQKGDIAEGYSVSREKKESFPLTVTSAQKNPTAFYLCASSRLATGANVLTFGAGSRLTVL.

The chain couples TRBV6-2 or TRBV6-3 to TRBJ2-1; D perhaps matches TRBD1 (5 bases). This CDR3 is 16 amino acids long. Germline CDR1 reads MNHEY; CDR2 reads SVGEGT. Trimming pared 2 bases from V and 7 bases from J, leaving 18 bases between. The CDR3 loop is CASSYVLGPQGNEQFF. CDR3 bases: TGTGCCAGCAGTTACGTATTGGGGCCCCAGGGTAATGAGCAGTTCTTC.

CDR3 region: CASSLASGGTQYF. CDR3 bases: TGTGCCAGCAGCTTAGCGTCAGGGGGGACCCAGTACTTC. The chain couples TRBV7-9 to TRBJ2-5; 7 nucleotides align to TRBD1. V shed 0 bases, J shed 7 bases, and the junction held 2 bases outside the gene matches. The CDR3 has 13 amino acids. Per germline, CDR1 SEHNR and CDR2 FQNEAQ (reference sequence).

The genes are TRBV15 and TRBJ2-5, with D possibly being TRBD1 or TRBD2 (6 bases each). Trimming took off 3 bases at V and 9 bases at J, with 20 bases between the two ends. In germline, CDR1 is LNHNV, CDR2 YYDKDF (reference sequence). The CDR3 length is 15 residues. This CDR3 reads CATSSLTRRGNPQYF. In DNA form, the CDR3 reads TGTGCCACCAGCAGCCTGACTAGGAGGGGGAACCCCCAGTACTTC.

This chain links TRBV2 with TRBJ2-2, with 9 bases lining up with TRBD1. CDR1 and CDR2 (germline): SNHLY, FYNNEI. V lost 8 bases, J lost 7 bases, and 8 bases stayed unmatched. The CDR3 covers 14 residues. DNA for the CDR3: TGTGCCAGCCGAAAGGGACAGGGAATCGGGGAGCTGTTTTTT. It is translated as CASRKGQGIGELFF.

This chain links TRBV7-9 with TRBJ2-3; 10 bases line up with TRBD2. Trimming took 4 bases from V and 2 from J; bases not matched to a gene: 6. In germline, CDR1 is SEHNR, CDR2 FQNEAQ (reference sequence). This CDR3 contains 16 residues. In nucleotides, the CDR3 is TGTGCCAGCAGCTCCCTAAGCGGGGGGGCCACAGATACGCAGTATTTT. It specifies CASSSLSGGATDTQYF.

The CDR3 loop is CATSDSRQNQPQHF. The DNA for the CDR3 is TGTGCCACCAGTGATTCCCGACAGAATCAGCCCCAGCATTTT. This chain connects TRBV24-1 to TRBJ1-5; TRBD1 might be the D (5 bases). Germline assignment: CDR1 KGHDR and CDR2 SFDVKD. V shed 2 bases and J shed 4 bases, with 8 bases lying between them. This CDR3 spans 14 amino acids.

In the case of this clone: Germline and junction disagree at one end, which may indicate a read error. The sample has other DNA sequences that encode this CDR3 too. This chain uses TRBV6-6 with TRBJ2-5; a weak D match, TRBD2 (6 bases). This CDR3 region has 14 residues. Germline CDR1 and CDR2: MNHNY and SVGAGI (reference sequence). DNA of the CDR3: TGTGCCAGTCGGGACTCTTTATACCAAGAAACCCAGTACTTC. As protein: CASRDSLYQETQYF.

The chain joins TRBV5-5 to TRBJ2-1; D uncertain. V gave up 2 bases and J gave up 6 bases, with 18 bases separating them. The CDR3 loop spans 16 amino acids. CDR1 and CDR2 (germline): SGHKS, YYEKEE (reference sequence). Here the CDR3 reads CASSLRPPAAVNEQFF. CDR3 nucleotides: TGTGCCAGCAGCTTAAGGCCGCCGGCAGCTGTCAATGAGCAGTTCTTC.

CDR3 DNA: TGCGCCAGCAGAGACAGGGGAGGGGGGGAGACCCAGTACTTC. It codes for CASRDRGGGETQYF. This chain joins TRBV10-2 and TRBJ2-5; possible D gene TRBD1, 8 bases. CDR1 is WSHSY, CDR2 SAAADI, per germline. The V and J ends lost 6 bases and 5 bases respectively, with 16 bases between them. This CDR3 spans 14 amino acids.

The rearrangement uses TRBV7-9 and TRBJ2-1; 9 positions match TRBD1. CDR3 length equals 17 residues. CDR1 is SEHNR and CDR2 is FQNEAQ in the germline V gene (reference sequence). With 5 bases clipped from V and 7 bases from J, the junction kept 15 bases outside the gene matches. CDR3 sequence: CASSLTRGTGLVNEQFF. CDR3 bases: TGTGCCAGCAGCCTCACCCGTGGGACAGGGTTAGTTAATGAGCAGTTCTTC.

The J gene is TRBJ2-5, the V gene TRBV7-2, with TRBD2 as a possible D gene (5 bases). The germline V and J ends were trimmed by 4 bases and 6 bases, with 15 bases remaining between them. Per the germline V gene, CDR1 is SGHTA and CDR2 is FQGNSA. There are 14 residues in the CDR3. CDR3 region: CASSSDVIGKTQYF. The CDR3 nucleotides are TGTGCCAGCAGCTCGGATGTTATCGGGAAGACCCAGTACTTC.

Written as DNA, the CDR3 is TGTGCCAGCACCAAAAGGGAGACCCAGTACTTC. It specifies CASTKRETQYF. This rearrangement joins TRBV28 to TRBJ2-5; D is ambiguous. V was cut by 7 bases and J by 5 bases, with 8 bases left in between. Germline assignment: CDR1 MDHEN and CDR2 SYDVKM. This CDR3 has 11 residues.

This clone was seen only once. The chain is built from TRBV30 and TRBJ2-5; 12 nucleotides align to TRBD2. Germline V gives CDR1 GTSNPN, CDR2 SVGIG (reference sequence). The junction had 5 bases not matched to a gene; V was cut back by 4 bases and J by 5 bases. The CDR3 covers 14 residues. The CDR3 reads CAWNLAGGGETQYF. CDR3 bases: TGTGCCTGGAACCTAGCGGGAGGGGGGGAGACCCAGTACTTC.